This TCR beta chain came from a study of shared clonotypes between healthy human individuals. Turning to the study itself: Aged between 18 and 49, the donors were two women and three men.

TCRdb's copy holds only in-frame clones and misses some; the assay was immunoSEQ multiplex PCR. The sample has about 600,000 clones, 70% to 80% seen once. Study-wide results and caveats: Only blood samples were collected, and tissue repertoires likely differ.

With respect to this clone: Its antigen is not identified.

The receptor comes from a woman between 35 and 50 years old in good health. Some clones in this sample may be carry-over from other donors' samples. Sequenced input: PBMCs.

In DNA form, the CDR3 reads TGTGCCAGCAGGTTCGGGGGTACCTACGAGCAGTACTTC. Protein: CASRFGGTYEQYF. J is TRBJ2-7 and V is TRBV28; D perhaps matches TRBD2 (6 bases). This CDR3 region has 13 residues. The V end lost 6 bases, the J end lost 2 bases, and 11 bases lay between the germline ends. CDR1 and CDR2 (germline): MDHEN, SYDVKM.